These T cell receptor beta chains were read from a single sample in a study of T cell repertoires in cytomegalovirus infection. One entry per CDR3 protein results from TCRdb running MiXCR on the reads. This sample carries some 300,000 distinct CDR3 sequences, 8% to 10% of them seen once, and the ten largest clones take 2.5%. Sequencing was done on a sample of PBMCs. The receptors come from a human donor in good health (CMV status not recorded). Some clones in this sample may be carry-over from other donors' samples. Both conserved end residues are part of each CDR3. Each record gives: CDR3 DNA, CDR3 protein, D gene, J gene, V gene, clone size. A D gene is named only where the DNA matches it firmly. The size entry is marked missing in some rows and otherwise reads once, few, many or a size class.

DNA: TGCAGTGCCCCCTTACAGGGAAACACTGAAGCTTTCTTT
CDR3: CSAPLQGNTEAFF
D: NA
J: TRBJ1-1
V: TRBV20-1
size: many

DNA: TGCGCCAGCAGCACACGACTAGCGGGCGGAGATACGCAGTATTTT
CDR3: CASSTRLAGGDTQYF
D: TRBD2
J: TRBJ2-3
V: TRBV4-3
size: many

DNA: TGTGCCAGCAGGGGCCTGACAGGGGCGAATGGCTACACCTTC
CDR3: CASRGLTGANGYTF
D: TRBD1
J: TRBJ1-2
V: TRBV27
size: NA

DNA: TGTGCCAGCAGCACGACAGGGTACGAGACCCAGTACTTC
CDR3: CASSTTGYETQYF
D: TRBD1
J: TRBJ2-5
V: TRBV7-9
size: many

DNA: TGCAGTGCTAGATGGGGGCATAGCAATGAGCAGTTCTTC
CDR3: CSARWGHSNEQFF
D: NA
J: TRBJ2-1
V: TRBV20-1
size: NA

DNA: TGCAGTGCTCGGGAGGGGGGAACTAATGAAAAACTGTTTTTT
CDR3: CSAREGGTNEKLFF
D: NA
J: TRBJ1-4
V: TRBV20-1
size: NA

DNA: TGCGCCAGCAGCCAAGTCGGGACAGGCACAGATACGCAGTATTTT
CDR3: CASSQVGTGTDTQYF
D: TRBD1
J: TRBJ2-3
V: TRBV4-3
size: NA

DNA: TGCGCCAGCACGGGGGGCATCGACGAGCAGTACTTC
CDR3: CASTGGIDEQYF
D: NA
J: TRBJ2-7
V: TRBV23-1
size: many

DNA: TGTGCCAGCAGCATTCGGGGGACAGTGAACACCGGGGAGCTGTTTTTT
CDR3: CASSIRGTVNTGELFF
D: NA
J: TRBJ2-2
V: TRBV6-6
size: many

DNA: TGTGCCAGCAGCTTAGCTGGGACAGGGGGGCTGAACACTGAAGCTTTCTTT
CDR3: CASSLAGTGGLNTEAFF
D: TRBD1
J: TRBJ1-1
V: TRBV7-2
size: many

DNA: TGCGCCAGCAGCCAAGAACAACTAGCGGGGGGGCTCAATGAGCAGTTCTTC
CDR3: CASSQEQLAGGLNEQFF
D: TRBD2
J: TRBJ2-1
V: TRBV4-1
size: few

DNA: TGTGCCAGCAGCCAAGGGACAGGGGGCGCTGGCTACACCTTC
CDR3: CASSQGTGGAGYTF
D: TRBD1
J: TRBJ1-2
V: TRBV3-1
size: many

DNA: TGTGCCAGCGGCCCCGCAGGGGGCGGGGAGACCCAGTACTTC
CDR3: CASGPAGGGETQYF
D: TRBD1
J: TRBJ2-5
V: TRBV28
size: NA

DNA: TGCAGTGCTAGAGATGTCGTTCAGGGATTCGATCAGCCCCAGCATTTT
CDR3: CSARDVVQGFDQPQHF
D: NA
J: TRBJ1-5
V: TRBV20-1
size: NA

DNA: TGCGCCAGCAGCCACGCGACCTACAGGAACACCGGGGAGCTGTTTTTT
CDR3: CASSHATYRNTGELFF
D: NA
J: TRBJ2-2
V: TRBV4-1
size: many

DNA: TGTGCCAGCAGTTACCGCAACTCAGGGACCGCCAATGAAAAACTGTTTTTT
CDR3: CASSYRNSGTANEKLFF
D: NA
J: TRBJ1-4
V: TRBV6-6
size: many

DNA: TGCGCCAGCAGCCAAGACACCTCCTTGGGGGAGACCCAGTACTTC
CDR3: CASSQDTSLGETQYF
D: NA
J: TRBJ2-5
V: TRBV4-3
size: few

DNA: TGCAGTGCTAGAGTCTACCCCCAGGAAAACTATGGCTACACCTTC
CDR3: CSARVYPQENYGYTF
D: NA
J: TRBJ1-2
V: TRBV20-1
size: few

DNA: TGTGCCAGCGAAGGGATCACTCCGAACGGGGAGCTGTTTTTT
CDR3: CASEGITPNGELFF
D: NA
J: TRBJ2-2
V: TRBV6-2/TRBV6-3
size: few

DNA: TGTGCCAGCAGTCCCCTAGCGGGGGTCCAAGAGACCCAGTACTTC
CDR3: CASSPLAGVQETQYF
D: TRBD2
J: TRBJ2-5
V: TRBV28
size: many

DNA: TGTGCCAGCAGCCGCGGGGGAGCGGGGGGGTACAATGAGCAGTTCTTC
CDR3: CASSRGGAGGYNEQFF
D: TRBD2
J: TRBJ2-1
V: TRBV6-5
size: many

DNA: TGTGCCACCAGTGATTCCGGGATTCAGCCCCAGCATTTT
CDR3: CATSDSGIQPQHF
D: NA
J: TRBJ1-5
V: TRBV24-1
size: many

DNA: TGTGCCAGCAGCTTAAACAGGGGGCTGGGGGAGACCCAGTACTTC
CDR3: CASSLNRGLGETQYF
D: TRBD1
J: TRBJ2-5
V: TRBV7-2
size: many

DNA: TGTGCCAGCAGCCCAAGCCGTGACAGGGTAGTCAATGAGCAGTTCTTC
CDR3: CASSPSRDRVVNEQFF
D: TRBD1
J: TRBJ2-1
V: TRBV7-2
size: many